This note documents a single TCR beta chain sequence. Its antigen is as yet unknown. An approximately 210 ng quantity of DNA, roughly 29,000 T cell genomes, went into the sorted-subset replicate PCRs. Libraries were prepared by immunoSEQ multiplex PCR; TCRdb keeps only in-frame clonotypes and omits some of them. The data hold 2 million or so clones, with roughly 96% observed a single time. V was pared by 5 bases and J by 4 bases, with 6 bases of the junction left unmatched. CDR3 length equals 15 residues. In germline, CDR1 is SEHNR, CDR2 FQNEAQ (reference sequence). These data belong to a study of shared clonotypes between healthy human individuals. Whole-study findings and limits: The study generally estimated greater richness for naive than memory subsets. Naive CD4 clonotypes overlapped across a few donors at approximately 5.3%. The study found lower generation probabilities in non-shared clonotypes than in those shared by all four donors.

The sequence derives from a man between 18 and 29 years old in good health. What was sequenced was naive CD4+ T cells sorted from blood. Subset of the sample: CD45RA+ positively selected. This chain links TRBV7-9 with TRBJ1-5; the match to TRBD1 covers 9 bases. CDR3 residues: CASSPTGQGNQPQHF. The DNA for the CDR3 is TGTGCCAGCAGCCCGACGGGACAGGGAAATCAGCCCCAGCATTTT.